Below are 32 T cell receptor beta chains sequenced from a single sample in a study of CD8 T cells in Susac syndrome. A quantity of about 0.5 to 1 ug RNA underwent reverse transcription using random hexamers. TCRdb used MiXCR to reprocess the immunoSEQ multiplex PCR reads, holding one entry per CDR3 protein. The sample contains 150,000 to 200,000 distinct CDR3 sequences, 90% to 95% of which appear only once. Material: CD4+ T cells from PBMCs. These receptors were obtained from a human donor in good health.

This chain joins TRBV3-1 and TRBJ1-1; D unresolved. Trimming removed 6 bases at V and 2 bases at J, with 13 bases between. The germline V gene has CDR1 LGHDT and CDR2 YNNKEL (reference sequence). The CDR3 spans 14 residues. CDR3 region: CASSRSGGNTEAFF. CDR3 DNA sequence: TGTGCCAGCAGTCGTTCTGGAGGTAACACTGAAGCTTTCTTT.

The rearrangement uses TRBV4-3 and TRBJ1-2; the match to TRBD1 covers 7 bases. Losses at the gene ends were 4 bases for V and 2 bases for J; bases not matched to a gene: 7. CDR3 length equals 15 residues. The germline V gene encodes CDR1 LGHNA and CDR2 YSLEER. CDR3 sequence reads: CASSLSPGQNYGYTF. CDR3 nucleotides: TGCGCCAGCAGCCTCTCCCCGGGACAGAACTATGGCTACACCTTC.

V and J are TRBV27 and TRBJ2-3, with D unclear. The CDR3 runs to 14 residues. V gave up 5 bases and J gave up 5 bases, with 14 bases separating them. CDR1 is MNHEY and CDR2 is SMNVEV in the germline V gene (reference sequence). CDR3 in amino acids: CASSQVLFGDTQYF. CDR3 coding DNA: TGTGCCAGCAGTCAGGTCCTGTTCGGAGATACGCAGTATTTT.

The chain has TRBV7-3 and TRBJ2-7; D possibly uses TRBD1 or TRBD2 (5 bases each). V was trimmed by 8 bases and J by 4 bases, leaving 15 bases between them. The CDR3 covers 13 residues. In germline, CDR1 is SGHTA, CDR2 FQGTGA. CDR3 residues: CASRDGAPYEQYF. CDR3 DNA sequence: TGTGCCAGCCGGGACGGAGCTCCTTACGAGCAGTACTTC.

The chain employs TRBV7-2 and TRBJ2-1, with D maybe TRBD1 (6 bases). With 5 bases removed from V and 3 bases from J, the gap between germline ends came to 11 bases. CDR1 is SGHTA and CDR2 is FQGNSA in the germline V gene. This CDR3 region has 14 residues. The CDR3 DNA reads TGTGCCAGCAGCCCCTCGGACAGCTACAATGAGCAGTTCTTC. Amino acids: CASSPSDSYNEQFF.

The V gene is TRBV5-1, the J gene TRBJ2-5; D unclear. The CDR3 is 15 amino acids. V was pared by 4 bases and J by 2 bases, with 15 bases between. CDR1 is SGHRS, CDR2 YFSETQ, per germline. This CDR3 is CASSPGPSTQETQYF. The CDR3 DNA sequence: TGCGCCAGCAGCCCTGGACCATCAACTCAAGAGACCCAGTACTTC.

The rearrangement links TRBV9 to TRBJ2-5; D gene uncertain. The V end lost 0 bases, the J end lost 7 bases, and 7 bases lay between the germline ends. Germline values: CDR1 SGDLS, CDR2 YYNGEE. The length of the CDR3 is 12 residues. CDR3 in DNA: TGTGCCAGCAGCGTAGGTTTTGGGACCCAGTACTTC. This codes for CASSVGFGTQYF.

This clonotype was recorded only once. The DNA for the CDR3 is TGTGCCAGCAGCTTACGTCAGGATAGCTCCTACAATGAGCAGTTCTTC. It specifies CASSLRQDSSYNEQFF. The chain joins TRBV11-2 to TRBJ2-1; D is ambiguous. Between the trimmed V and J ends, which lost 2 bases and 0 bases, there was a span of 11 bases. The CDR3 spans 16 residues. CDR1 and CDR2 from the germline V gene are SGHAT and FQNNGV.

This clonotype is a singleton in its sample. This chain joins TRBV4-3 and TRBJ2-2; D is ambiguous. Trimming took 0 bases from V and 7 from J, leaving 9 bases between them. This CDR3 has 14 amino acids. CDR1 is LGHNA and CDR2 is YSLEER in the germline V gene. CDR3 coding DNA: TGCGCCAGCAGCCAAGATTGGGCGAACGGGGAGCTGTTTTTT. Amino acid sequence: CASSQDWANGELFF.

As to this clonotype: A read error may account for a junction end that differs from germline. The chain recombines TRBV3-1 with TRBJ1-6, with no clear D. The CDR3 runs 15 residues. The V gene's germline CDR1 is LGHDT and CDR2 YNNKEL (reference sequence). The DNA for the CDR3 is TGTGCCAGCAGCCAAGACAGCACCAATAATTCACCCCTCCATTTT. Protein: CASSQDSTNNSPLHF.

The chain carries TRBV14 and TRBJ2-7; D is perhaps TRBD1 (6 bases). From germline, CDR1 is SGHDN and CDR2 FVKESK. The CDR3 covers 15 residues. V was cut by 5 bases and J by 3 bases, with 17 bases left in between. DNA of the CDR3: TGTGCCAGCAGCAAAACACAGGGAGAGGACTACGAGCAGTACTTC. Its protein product is CASSKTQGEDYEQYF.

V usage is TRBV19 and J usage is TRBJ1-2; TRBD1 matches 9 bases. This CDR3 is 16 amino acids long. J gave up 4 bases and V 1 base, and 7 bases lay outside the gene matches. Germline CDR1 and CDR2: LNHDA and SQIVND (reference sequence). CDR3 sequence: CASSIVTGGASYGYTF. As DNA, the CDR3 is TGTGCCAGTAGTATAGTAACAGGGGGCGCATCCTATGGCTACACCTTC.

The V and J genes are TRBV18 and TRBJ2-7; maybe TRBD2 (7 bases). CDR3 length: 16 amino acids. V was pared by 3 bases and J by 6 bases, with 21 bases between. CDR1 and CDR2 (germline): KGHSH, LQKENI. In nucleotides, the CDR3 is TGTGCCAGCTCACCTACCCGAGGGGGGGCGCTTCGCGAGCAGTACTTC. Translated: CASSPTRGGALREQYF. Together with reference TRBV18 and TRBJ2-7, the CDR3 gives the full variable domain: NAGVMQNPRHLVRRRGQEARLRCSPMKGHSHVYWYRQLPEEGLKFMVYLQKENIIDESGMPKERFSAEFPKEGPSILRIQQVVRGDSAAYFCASSPTRGGALREQYFGPGTRLTVT.

J is TRBJ1-1 and V is TRBV2, with D uncertain. The CDR3 is 11 residues long. Deletions cut 8 bases from V and 6 bases from J, with 10 bases between. Germline V lookup: CDR1 SNHLY, CDR2 FYNNEI. The CDR3 is CASRGVSEAFF. The CDR3, as DNA: TGTGCCAGCCGTGGGGTGTCTGAAGCTTTCTTT.

This chain uses TRBV4-2 with TRBJ2-1; D gene unclear. The CDR3 has 14 amino acids. Trimming left V 0 bases short and J 8 bases short, with 11 bases between. Looked up from germline, CDR1 is LGHNA and CDR2 is YNFKEQ. The CDR3: CASSQDLVSDEQFF. The DNA of the CDR3 is TGTGCCAGCAGCCAAGATTTAGTAAGCGATGAGCAGTTCTTC.

V is TRBV4-1 and J is TRBJ2-7; 7 positions agree with TRBD1. The germline V gene has CDR1 MGHRA and CDR2 YSYEKL. The CDR3 runs 16 residues. J lost 2 bases, V lost 2 bases, and 9 bases had no gene match. The CDR3 nucleotides are TGCGCCAGCAGCCAATCCCCCCTGGACAGGACCTACGAGCAGTACTTC. Amino acids: CASSQSPLDRTYEQYF.

This chain links TRBV29-1 with TRBJ2-5, with 9 bases lining up with TRBD2. CDR3 length equals 12 residues. Trimming removed 7 bases from V and 2 bases from J; junction bases left unmatched: 2. Germline lookup yields CDR1 SQVTM and CDR2 ANQGSEA. The CDR3 loop is CSAAGGQETQYF. CDR3 in DNA: TGCAGCGCCGCGGGGGGGCAAGAGACCCAGTACTTC.

For this clonotype: One junction end does not reproduce the germline sequence, and a read error may be involved. The V gene is TRBV7-7, the J gene TRBJ1-1; D remains unclear. In germline, CDR1 is SSHAT, CDR2 FNYEAQ (reference sequence). CDR3 length: 13 amino acids. The CDR3 loop reads CASSLVVWSRAFF. In nucleotides, the CDR3 is TGTGCTAGCAGCTTAGTGGTTTGGTCGCGAGCTTTCTTT.

J is TRBJ1-1 and V is TRBV20-1; 8 nucleotides match TRBD1. In germline, CDR1 is DFQATT, CDR2 SNEGSKA (reference sequence). The V and J ends lost 4 bases and 6 bases, in that order; junction bases with no gene match: 4. The CDR3 loop spans 12 amino acids. CDR3 protein: CSAKDRAAEAFF. The DNA of the CDR3 is TGCAGTGCTAAGGACAGGGCCGCTGAAGCTTTCTTT.

The J gene is TRBJ2-3, the V gene TRBV7-2; 9 positions agree with TRBD1. This CDR3 region has 14 residues. The J segment lost 4 bases and the V segment lost 5 bases, leaving 4 bases of the junction unmatched. Per the germline V gene, CDR1 is SGHTA and CDR2 is FQGNSA. CDR3 DNA: TGTGCCAGCAGCCAACAGGGGGCGCCAGATACGCAGTATTTT. Its protein is CASSQQGAPDTQYF.

This clonotype was observed a handful of times. The chain is built from TRBV3-1 and TRBJ2-7; 9 bases are a match to TRBD1. The CDR3 sequence is 15 residues long. The V segment lost 1 base and the J segment 4 bases; nucleotides outside the gene matches: 5. Germline V CDR1 and CDR2: LGHDT, YNNKEL (reference sequence). CDR3 residues: CASSQGGTGSYEQYF. The CDR3 DNA is TGTGCCAGCAGCCAAGGTGGGACAGGGTCGTACGAGCAGTACTTC.

The chain carries TRBV30 and TRBJ1-2, with D tentatively TRBD1 (5 bases). Germline V gene lookup returns CDR1 GTSNPN and CDR2 SVGIG (reference sequence). CDR3 length equals 13 residues. V dropped 2 bases and J dropped 2 bases, with 9 bases sitting between them. The CDR3 loop is CAWSSGHNYGYTF. The CDR3 bases are TGTGCCTGGAGTTCAGGGCACAACTATGGCTACACCTTC.

The chain combines TRBV6-2 or TRBV6-3 with TRBJ1-5; D is perhaps TRBD1 (6 bases). V dropped 7 bases and J dropped 3 bases, with 22 bases sitting between them. The CDR3 is 17 residues long. In germline, CDR1 is MNHEY, CDR2 SVGEGT. The CDR3 reads CASTGSQGTPVNQPQHF. In nucleotides, the CDR3 is TGTGCCAGCACTGGAAGTCAGGGGACGCCGGTCAATCAGCCCCAGCATTTT.

The chain joins TRBV30 to TRBJ2-1; 7 nucleotides line up with TRBD1. Trimming at V came to 4 bases and at J to 5 bases, leaving 8 bases not matched to a gene. The CDR3 runs to 14 residues. The germline CDR1 and CDR2 sequences are GTSNPN and SVGIG (reference sequence). The CDR3 sequence: CAWTVRGPNNEQFF. The CDR3, as DNA: TGTGCCTGGACCGTGAGGGGGCCCAACAATGAGCAGTTCTTC.

The chain couples TRBV30 to TRBJ1-6; D is perhaps TRBD1 (6 bases). The V end was cut by 8 bases, the J end by 11 bases, with 19 bases between. Germline V CDR1 and CDR2: GTSNPN, SVGIG (reference sequence). This CDR3 region has 13 residues. The CDR3 is CARQTGPGAPLHF. The DNA of the CDR3 is TGTGCCCGACAGACAGGTCCTGGGGCACCCCTCCACTTT.

This chain uses TRBV24-1 with TRBJ1-2; D remains unclear. V was clipped by 5 bases and J by 4 bases, with 10 bases between them. There are 13 residues in the CDR3. Per germline, CDR1 KGHDR and CDR2 SFDVKD. In DNA, the CDR3 is TGTGCCACCAGTGCACGAGCCGGCTATGGCTACACCTTC. It encodes CATSARAGYGYTF.

This chain joins TRBV2 and TRBJ2-5, with D maybe TRBD1 (5 bases). Germline-derived CDR1 and CDR2 are SNHLY and FYNNEI. The germline V and J ends were trimmed by 4 bases and 2 bases, with 8 bases remaining between them. The CDR3 totals 13 residues. The CDR3 here is CASSGRQQETQYF. The CDR3 region has the DNA TGTGCCAGCAGTGGTAGACAGCAAGAGACCCAGTACTTC.

This clonotype was recorded a few times. The chain links TRBV9 to TRBJ1-1; D gene ambiguous. The V gene lost 0 bases and the J gene lost 1 base, with 4 bases spanning the gap. In germline, CDR1 is SGDLS, CDR2 YYNGEE. The CDR3 contains 13 residues. The CDR3 here is CASSVASNTEAFF. The DNA of the CDR3 is TGTGCCAGCAGCGTAGCCTCGAACACTGAAGCTTTCTTT.

The table lists this clonotype with a count of one. This chain joins TRBV3-1 and TRBJ2-7, with 11 nucleotides matching TRBD1. J gave up 7 bases and V 3 bases, and 5 bases lay outside the gene matches. Germline CDR1 is LGHDT and CDR2 is YNNKEL (reference sequence). The CDR3 is made up of 14 amino acids. The CDR3 spells CASSHGTGGEEQYF. The DNA for the CDR3 is TGTGCCAGCAGCCACGGGACAGGGGGGGAAGAGCAGTACTTC.

V is TRBV6-2 or TRBV6-3 and J is TRBJ2-1; no definite D call. CDR1 MNHEY and CDR2 SVGEGT come from the germline V gene. The CDR3 runs to 11 residues. Trimming took 4 bases from V and 5 from J, leaving 3 bases between them. The chain's CDR3 is CASSFDNEQFF. CDR3 sequence (DNA): TGTGCCAGCAGTTTCGACAATGAGCAGTTCTTC.

The CDR3 here is CASSQGKHNSPLHF. In DNA, the CDR3 is TGCGCCAGCAGCCAAGGGAAGCATAATTCACCCCTCCACTTT. The chain has TRBV4-1 and TRBJ1-6, with no clear D. The CDR3 runs 14 residues. Germline V gene lookup returns CDR1 MGHRA and CDR2 YSYEKL. Trimming shortened V by 1 base and J by 5 bases, and 6 bases separated the two germline ends.

Only a few counts were recorded for this clonotype. J is TRBJ1-5 and V is TRBV4-2; 8 bases map to TRBD1. The CDR3 sequence is 15 residues long. V lost 1 base, J lost 5 bases, and 4 bases stayed unmatched. Germline V gives CDR1 LGHNA, CDR2 YNFKEQ. The CDR3 DNA reads as TGTGCCAGCAGCCAAGCGGCACAGGGGGATCAGCCCCAGCATTTT. It yields the protein CASSQAAQGDQPQHF.